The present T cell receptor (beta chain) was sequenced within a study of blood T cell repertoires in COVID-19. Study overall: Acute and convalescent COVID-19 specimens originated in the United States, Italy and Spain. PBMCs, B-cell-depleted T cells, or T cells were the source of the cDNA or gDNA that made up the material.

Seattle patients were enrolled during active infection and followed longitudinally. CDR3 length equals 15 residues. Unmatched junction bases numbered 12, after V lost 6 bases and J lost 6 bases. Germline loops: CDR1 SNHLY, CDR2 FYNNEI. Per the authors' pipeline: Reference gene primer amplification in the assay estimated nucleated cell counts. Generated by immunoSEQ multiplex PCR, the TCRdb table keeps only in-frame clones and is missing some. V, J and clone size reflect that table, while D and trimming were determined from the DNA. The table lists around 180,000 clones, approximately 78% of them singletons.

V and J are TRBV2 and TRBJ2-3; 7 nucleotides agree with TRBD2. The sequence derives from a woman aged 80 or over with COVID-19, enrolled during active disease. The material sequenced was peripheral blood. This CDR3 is CASSLYLREWDTQYF. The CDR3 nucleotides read TGTGCCAGCAGCCTGTATCTGCGGGAGTGGGATACGCAGTATTTT.